These 23 T cell receptor beta chains were all obtained from the same sample, sequenced in a study of regulatory T cells in long-lasting Graves disease. As to time point: persistent/refractory GD, antithyroid drugs over 5 years with positive TRAb. There was RNA extracted from PBMCs, and the TCR library was made from it. Library construction for TCR beta used iRepertoire HTBI primers and Arm-PCR of CDR3 regions. TCRdb independently ran MiXCR on the multiplex PCR reads; one entry per CDR3 protein. The table shows approximately 500,000 distinct CDR3 sequences, with roughly 21% occurring only once. This sample comprised peripheral blood mononuclear cells (PBMCs), obtained when the disease was refractory, from a patient treated with antithyroid drugs. These receptors were taken from a female donor with Graves disease.

The chain recombines TRBV9 with TRBJ2-2; TRBD1 matches at 9 bases. The V gene's germline CDR1 is SGDLS and CDR2 YYNGEE. The J segment lost 6 bases and the V segment lost 2 bases, leaving 5 bases of the junction unmatched. CDR3 length: 15 amino acids. CDR3 DNA: TGTGCCAGCAGCGTCGGGACAGGGTTCGCCGGGGAGCTGTTTTTT. It yields the protein CASSVGTGFAGELFF.

This clonotype has ten or more counts. This chain joins TRBV20-1 and TRBJ2-5; 9 bases map to TRBD2. CDR1 is DFQATT, CDR2 SNEGSKA, per germline (reference sequence). The CDR3 loop spans 15 amino acids. The junction had 8 bases not matched to a gene; V was cut back by 1 base and J by 5 bases. The CDR3 DNA reads TGCAGTGCTAGAGGTGACAGCGGGAGGTTGGAGACCCAGTACTTC. It translates to CSARGDSGRLETQYF.

The gene calls are TRBV5-6 and TRBJ2-7, with D tentatively TRBD1 or TRBD2 (5 bases each). CDR1 is SGHDT and CDR2 is YYEEEE in the germline V gene. Trimming left V 0 bases short and J 3 bases short, with 13 bases between. The CDR3 is 15 residues long. Written as DNA, the CDR3 is TGTGCCAGCAGCTTGGCCGGGACCATGGTCTACGAGCAGTACTTC. It is translated as CASSLAGTMVYEQYF.

This clonotype was seen more than once but under ten times. The chain joins TRBV10-3 to TRBJ2-5; no clear D gene. Trimming left V 1 base short and J 2 bases short, with 8 bases between. CDR3 size: 14 residues. Germline V CDR1 and CDR2: ENHRY, SYGVKD. CDR3 nucleotides: TGTGCCATCAGTGAGTTGTGGGAACAAGAGACCCAGTACTTC. Translated, it gives CAISELWEQETQYF.

The chain uses TRBV18 and TRBJ2-5; 8 nucleotides agree with TRBD1. Trimming took 0 bases from V and 4 from J; bases not matched to a gene: 4. Germline assignment: CDR1 KGHSH and CDR2 LQKENI. This CDR3 spans 15 amino acids. This CDR3 is CASSPPDREAETQYF. CDR3 bases: TGTGCCAGCTCACCACCGGACAGGGAAGCAGAGACCCAGTACTTC. Full variable domain (rest looked up from reference TRBV18 and TRBJ2-5): NAGVMQNPRHLVRRRGQEARLRCSPMKGHSHVYWYRQLPEEGLKFMVYLQKENIIDESGMPKERFSAEFPKEGPSILRIQQVVRGDSAAYFCASSPPDREAETQYFGPGTRLLVL.

The chain links TRBV27 to TRBJ2-7; 7 nucleotides match TRBD1. The CDR3 consists of 15 residues. V trimming: 5 bases; J trimming: 0 bases; junction bases outside the gene matches: 7. Germline V CDR1 and CDR2: MNHEY, SMNVEV (reference sequence). The CDR3 DNA is TGTGCCAGCAGTCGTCCCGGGACAGTCTCCTACGAGCAGTACTTC. As protein: CASSRPGTVSYEQYF.

The rearrangement uses TRBV18 and TRBJ2-2; unclear D gene. This CDR3 has 14 amino acids. CDR1 is KGHSH, CDR2 LQKENI, per germline. The V gene lost 0 bases and the J gene lost 2 bases, with 4 bases spanning the gap. CDR3 sequence: CASSPPINTGELFF. In DNA, the CDR3 is TGTGCCAGCTCACCACCAATCAACACCGGGGAGCTGTTTTTT.

The CDR3 here is CSASRANPMAYEQYF. CDR3 coding DNA: TGCAGTGCTAGTCGGGCGAACCCCATGGCGTACGAGCAGTACTTC. The V call is TRBV20-1, the J call TRBJ2-7; D is ambiguous. V was cut by 3 bases and J by 4 bases, with 19 bases left in between. The length of the CDR3 is 15 residues. The V gene's germline CDR1 is DFQATT and CDR2 SNEGSKA (reference sequence).

Ten or more counts support this clonotype. The CDR3 sequence is CASSEQPTDGVGANVLTF. CDR3 nucleotide sequence: TGTGCCAGCAGCGAGCAACCGACGGACGGGGTGGGGGCCAACGTCCTGACTTTC. The chain carries TRBV6-1 and TRBJ2-6, with D possibly TRBD2 on 5 matching bases. Trimming left V 6 bases short and J 4 bases short, with 22 bases between. This CDR3 region has 18 residues. Germline CDR1 reads MNHNS; CDR2 reads SASEGT.

This clonotype was detected a few times. Here the CDR3 reads CASSYPGTANQPQHF. In DNA form, the CDR3 reads TGTGCCAGCAGTTACCCCGGGACAGCAAATCAGCCCCAGCATTTT. The V call is TRBV6-9, the J call TRBJ1-5, with 7 bases lining up with TRBD1. The CDR3 loop spans 15 amino acids. Germline V CDR1 and CDR2: MNHGY, SVAAGI. V trimming: 3 bases; J trimming: 4 bases; junction bases outside the gene matches: 6.

In DNA, the CDR3 is TGTGCCAGCAGCTTACTAAGGGTTGGAGAGACCCAGTACTTC. Protein sequence: CASSLLRVGETQYF. The chain combines TRBV11-2 with TRBJ2-5; the D is unclear. V lost 2 bases and J 4 bases, leaving 11 bases between the germline ends. The CDR3 is 14 amino acids. The germline gives CDR1 SGHAT, CDR2 FQNNGV.

This clonotype has a count of ten or more. The V call is TRBV15, the J call TRBJ1-1; 10 bases line up with TRBD1. The germline V gene has CDR1 LNHNV and CDR2 YYDKDF (reference sequence). The V and J ends lost 2 bases and 4 bases, in that order; junction bases with no gene match: 10. The CDR3 is made up of 17 amino acids. The DNA of the CDR3 is TGTGCCACCAGCAGATCGTGGGACAGGGGTGGGAGCACTGAAGCTTTCTTT. It encodes CATSRSWDRGGSTEAFF.

In this sample, this clonotype turned up many times. This chain uses TRBV20-1 with TRBJ1-1; 8 nucleotides line up with TRBD1. Germline V lookup: CDR1 DFQATT, CDR2 SNEGSKA (reference sequence). V was pared by 6 bases and J by 1 base, with 4 bases of the junction left unmatched. This CDR3 is 13 amino acids long. Written as DNA, the CDR3 is TGCAGTGCCCGACAGGGGACGAACACTGAAGCTTTCTTT. Translating gives CSARQGTNTEAFF.

This clonotype appeared many times. This chain links TRBV6-1 with TRBJ2-5, with D uncertain. CDR3 length: 15 residues. Trimming pared 3 bases from V and 4 bases from J, leaving 15 bases between. Germline CDR1 and CDR2: MNHNS and SASEGT. CDR3 nucleotides: TGTGCCAGCAGTGATTTGACCGACGGACCAGAGACCCAGTACTTC. Encoded protein: CASSDLTDGPETQYF.

The rearrangement uses TRBV9 and TRBJ2-3, with 9 bases fitting TRBD2. The CDR3 contains 16 residues. The trim removed 0 bases at V and 3 bases at J, leaving 5 bases unmatched. Germline V gene sequence: CDR1 SGDLS, CDR2 YYNGEE. This chain's CDR3 is CASSVALAGTTDTQYF. CDR3 nucleotides: TGTGCCAGCAGCGTAGCCCTAGCGGGGACTACAGATACGCAGTATTTT.

This clonotype was counted ten times or more. CDR3 sequence: CASSIGQGTYEQYF. The CDR3 DNA reads as TGTGCCAGCAGTATCGGACAGGGTACCTACGAGCAGTACTTC. The chain employs TRBV28 and TRBJ2-7; TRBD1 aligns across 8 bases. V trimming: 5 bases; J trimming: 2 bases; junction bases outside the gene matches: 5. The germline gives CDR1 MDHEN, CDR2 SYDVKM. CDR3 length: 14 residues.

At least ten counts were recorded for this clonotype. V gene TRBV29-1 combines with J gene TRBJ1-1, with a weak D call TRBD1 (5 bases). V was pared by 2 bases and J by 3 bases, with 13 bases between. The CDR3 runs 14 residues. The germline V gene encodes CDR1 SQVTM and CDR2 ANQGSEA. Here the CDR3 DNA reads TGCAGCGTTGAACCCAGGGTGGTGGACACTGAAGCTTTCTTT. This translates into CSVEPRVVDTEAFF. The full variable domain, its missing parts supplied by reference TRBV29-1 and TRBJ1-1, is SAVISQKPSRDICQRGTSLTIQCQVDSQVTMMFWYRQQPGQSLTLIATANQGSEATYESGFVIDKFPISRPNLTFSTLTVSNMSPEDSSIYLCSVEPRVVDTEAFFGQGTRLTVV.

This clonotype was seen repeatedly, ten times or more. This chain links TRBV27 with TRBJ2-7; D possibly corresponds to TRBD1 (5 bases). V lost 2 bases and J 2 bases, leaving 10 bases between the germline ends. The germline CDR1 and CDR2 sequences are MNHEY and SMNVEV (reference sequence). The CDR3 is 14 residues long. CDR3 amino acids: CASSLRGTTYEQYF. CDR3 coding DNA: TGTGCCAGCAGTTTAAGGGGCACAACCTACGAGCAGTACTTC.

This clonotype was counted ten times or more. This chain uses TRBV9 with TRBJ2-5; 7 positions match TRBD2. Unmatched junction bases numbered 2, after V lost 1 base and J lost 2 bases. CDR1 is SGDLS, CDR2 YYNGEE, per germline. The CDR3 length is 14 residues. The CDR3 here is CASSVSSGQETQYF. The DNA of the CDR3 is TGTGCCAGCAGCGTATCTAGCGGTCAAGAGACCCAGTACTTC.

V and J are TRBV7-8 and TRBJ2-1; maybe TRBD1 (6 bases). Germline CDR1 is SGHVS and CDR2 is FQNEAQ. The germline V and J ends were trimmed by 3 bases and 8 bases, with 14 bases remaining between them. The CDR3 has 14 amino acids. Here the CDR3 DNA reads TGTGCCAGCAGCTTTGAACAGGGTGGGGATGAGCAGTTCTTC. This sequence encodes CASSFEQGGDEQFF.

This clonotype was found many times. The chain uses TRBV28 and TRBJ2-7, with D tentatively TRBD1 or TRBD2 (5 bases each). Germline values: CDR1 MDHEN, CDR2 SYDVKM. The V gene lost 2 bases and the J gene lost 7 bases, with 12 bases spanning the gap. This CDR3 spans 13 amino acids. CDR3 sequence (DNA): TGTGCCAGCAGTTTAGGGACCCTATGGGAGCAGTACTTC. Protein: CASSLGTLWEQYF.

This chain connects TRBV27 to TRBJ2-3, with TRBD2 matching 7 bases. Germline V lookup: CDR1 MNHEY, CDR2 SMNVEV (reference sequence). The J segment lost 0 bases and the V segment lost 0 bases, leaving 6 bases of the junction unmatched. The CDR3 has 17 amino acids. The CDR3 nucleotides are TGTGCCAGCAGTTTATCGGGGAGGGGTGGAAGCACAGATACGCAGTATTTT. This encodes CASSLSGRGGSTDTQYF.

This clonotype was found many times. This chain joins TRBV10-3 and TRBJ1-2, with TRBD1 as a possible D gene (6 bases). This CDR3 comprises 15 residues. The V gene's germline CDR1 is ENHRY and CDR2 SYGVKD. Trimming removed 4 bases from V and 2 bases from J, with 14 bases in between. The CDR3 spells CAISGGDTTNYGYTF. CDR3 coding DNA: TGTGCCATCAGTGGAGGGGACACCACCAACTATGGCTACACCTTC.